The rows below give T cell receptor beta chains drawn from one sample of a study of control samples from healthy donors and cancer patients. The method was immunoSEQ multiplex PCR; TCRdb's version includes in-frame clones alone and lacks a portion of them. The top ten hold around 21% of the sample, which has approximately 100,000 clones, around 86% seen once. Sequencing input: blood. The receptors here all came from a man aged 30 to 45 in good health. CDR3s include the opening cysteine and the closing phenylalanine or tryptophan. The D gene is left open where the match is weak. Expanded clones get a size class; other rows say once, few or many, or leave the size out.

D	V	J	size	CDR3	DNA
NA	TRBV6-2/TRBV6-3	TRBJ1-1	NA	CASSLRWTEAFF	TGTGCCAGCAGCCTGCGATGGACTGAAGCTTTCTTT
TRBD1	TRBV19	TRBJ2-2	NA	CASRSTDRGLVTGELFF	TGTGCCAGTAGAAGCACCGACAGGGGGCTAGTCACCGGGGAGCTGTTTTTT
TRBD2	TRBV25-1	TRBJ2-5	NA	CASSDWASGGGETQYF	TGTGCCAGCAGTGACTGGGCGAGCGGGGGGGGAGAGACCCAGTACTTC
NA	TRBV5-1	TRBJ1-2	NA	CASRKGEYGYTF	TGCGCCAGCAGAAAAGGGGAATATGGCTACACCTTC
NA	TRBV2	TRBJ2-3	NA	CASRVTTRYSAQYF	TGTGCCAGCAGGGTAACGACTAGATACTCGGCGCAGTATTTT
NA	TRBV5-6	TRBJ1-2	NA	CASSLDRGRGYGYTF	TGTGCCAGCAGCTTGGACCGGGGACGGGGCTATGGCTACACCTTC
TRBD1	TRBV5-8	TRBJ1-2	NA	CASSSRQGASLGYGYTF	TGTGCCAGCAGCTCGAGACAGGGGGCCTCCTTGGGCTATGGCTACACCTTC
NA	TRBV7-9	TRBJ1-2	NA	CASSLEAVGGHYGYTF	TGTGCCAGCAGCTTAGAGGCGGTAGGGGGGCACTATGGCTACACCTTC
NA	TRBV9	TRBJ2-3	NA	CASSVKTSTDTQYF	TGTGCCAGCAGCGTCAAGACTAGCACAGATACGCAGTATTTT
NA	TRBV20-1	TRBJ2-1	NA	CSVKIVGEQFF	TGCAGTGTTAAGATAGTTGGCGAGCAGTTCTTC
TRBD1	TRBV4-2	TRBJ2-6	NA	CASSQDMDRLNGANVLTF	TGTGCCAGCAGCCAAGATATGGACAGGTTGAATGGGGCCAACGTCCTGACTTTC
NA	TRBV14	TRBJ1-1	NA	CASSPSGGRNTEAFF	TGTGCCAGCAGTCCCTCCGGGGGAAGGAACACTGAAGCTTTCTTT
NA	TRBV7-9	TRBJ1-1	NA	CASRRASPETFF	TGTGCCAGCAGAAGGGCCAGTCCCGAAACTTTCTTT
NA	TRBV28	TRBJ2-1	once	CASSQIQGANEQFF	TGTGCCAGCAGTCAGATACAAGGGGCGAATGAGCAGTTCTTC
NA	TRBV23-1	TRBJ2-7	NA	CASSPYRGGGEQYF	TGCGCCAGCAGTCCTTACAGGGGCGGGGGAGAGCAGTACTTC
NA	TRBV6-5	TRBJ2-5	NA	CASSTGLETQYF	TGTGCCAGCAGCACAGGGCTGGAGACCCAGTACTTC
TRBD2	TRBV7-2	TRBJ2-1	NA	CASSLVASGGAAYNEQFF	TGTGCCAGCAGCTTAGTTGCTAGCGGGGGGGCAGCCTACAATGAGCAGTTCTTC
NA	TRBV6-5	TRBJ2-2	NA	CASNPLGSTGELFF	TGTGCCAGCAACCCGTTAGGGAGCACCGGGGAGCTGTTTTTT
NA	TRBV9	TRBJ1-4	NA	CASSPAGTTTNEKLFF	TGTGCCAGCAGCCCAGCCGGGACAACAACTAATGAAAAACTGTTTTTT
TRBD1	TRBV6-5	TRBJ1-2	NA	CASSYDRGRVGYTF	TGTGCCAGCAGCTATGACAGGGGGAGGGTTGGCTACACCTTC
TRBD1	TRBV3-1/TRBV3-2	TRBJ1-1	NA	CASSQDRTGVGNTEAFF	TGTGCCAGCAGCCAAGATCGAACAGGGGTAGGAAACACTGAAGCTTTCTTT
NA	TRBV6-5	TRBJ1-6	NA	CASTGSYNSPLHF	TGTGCCAGCACGGGATCCTATAATTCACCCCTCCACTTT
NA	TRBV18	TRBJ1-4	NA	CASSGRYNEKLFF	TGTGCCAGCTCTGGACGGTATAATGAAAAACTGTTTTTT
NA	TRBV12-3/TRBV12-4	TRBJ1-1	NA	CASLKPQNTEAFF	TGTGCCAGCCTCAAACCACAGAACACTGAAGCTTTCTTT
TRBD1	TRBV18	TRBJ2-1	NA	CASSSLGTGKDNEQFF	TGTGCCAGCTCATCCCTCGGGACAGGGAAGGACAATGAGCAGTTCTTC
NA	TRBV5-1	TRBJ2-3	NA	CASSLASAGRDTQYF	TGCGCCAGCAGCTTGGCCTCGGCGGGTAGAGATACGCAGTATTTT
TRBD1	TRBV29-1	TRBJ1-1	NA	CSVEGAGGTEAFF	TGCAGCGTCGAGGGGGCAGGGGGCACTGAAGCTTTCTTT
NA	TRBV5-6	TRBJ1-2	NA	CASSSTVANYGYTF	TGTGCCAGCAGCTCGACGGTTGCGAACTATGGCTACACCTTC
TRBD1	TRBV7-9	TRBJ2-2	NA	CASTMTGVNTGELFF	TGTGCCAGCACTATGACAGGGGTGAACACCGGGGAGCTGTTTTTT
TRBD1	TRBV5-4	TRBJ1-2	NA	CASSPLGTGEHGYTF	TGTGCCAGCAGCCCCCTTGGGACAGGGGAGCACGGCTACACCTTC
NA	TRBV7-2	TRBJ1-3	once	CASSLAGGSGNTIYF	TGTGCCAGCAGCTTAGCAGGGGGCTCTGGAAACACCATATATTTT
NA	TRBV11-3	TRBJ2-5	NA	CASSLGGSQETQYF	TGTGCCAGCAGCTTAGGGGGCTCCCAAGAGACCCAGTACTTC
TRBD2	TRBV2	TRBJ2-2	NA	CASRGVSGGTGGELFF	TGTGCCAGCAGAGGGGTTAGCGGGGGTACGGGCGGGGAGCTGTTTTTT
NA	TRBV5-1	TRBJ2-3	NA	CASNVASGYTDTQYF	TGCGCCAGCAACGTTGCCAGCGGGTACACAGATACGCAGTATTTT
NA	TRBV12-3/TRBV12-4	TRBJ1-2	NA	CASSPAWGYGYTF	TGTGCCAGCAGTCCAGCGTGGGGATATGGCTACACCTTC
TRBD2	TRBV2	TRBJ2-1	once	CASSPWNSGGVEQFF	TGTGCCAGCAGTCCGTGGAATAGCGGGGGGGTGGAGCAGTTCTTC
TRBD1	TRBV2	TRBJ2-6	NA	CASSLRGQQSSGANVLTF	TGTGCCAGCAGCTTAAGGGGACAGCAATCCTCTGGGGCCAACGTCCTGACTTTC
TRBD1	TRBV2	TRBJ1-2	NA	CASSKTGVNRGYTF	TGTGCCAGCAGTAAAACAGGGGTGAACAGGGGCTACACCTTC
TRBD1	TRBV19	TRBJ1-2	NA	CASSSSDRGAAGYTF	TGTGCCAGTAGTTCCTCTGACAGGGGCGCTGCTGGCTACACCTTC
TRBD1	TRBV4-1	TRBJ2-3	NA	CASSQGSQGPRGDTQYF	TGCGCCAGCAGCCAAGGTTCACAGGGGCCCCGAGGGGATACGCAGTATTTT
NA	TRBV27	TRBJ2-7	NA	CASSPTIDPYEQYF	TGTGCCAGCAGTCCCACCATCGACCCCTACGAGCAGTACTTC
NA	TRBV19	TRBJ1-3	NA	CASSPGIGAGNTIYF	TGTGCCAGTAGCCCCGGGATAGGGGCTGGAAACACCATATATTTT
NA	TRBV10-3	TRBJ1-1	NA	CAISGGRVNTEAFF	TGTGCCATCAGTGGGGGCAGGGTGAACACTGAAGCTTTCTTT
NA	TRBV9	TRBJ1-1	NA	CASSVDPIGNTEAFF	TGTGCCAGCAGCGTAGATCCCATCGGGAACACTGAAGCTTTCTTT
TRBD1	TRBV30	TRBJ1-3	NA	CAWCRDSTGNTIYF	TGTGCCTGGTGCCGGGACAGCACTGGAAACACCATATATTTT
TRBD1	TRBV30	TRBJ1-2	NA	CAWSTGGTGGDGYTF	TGTGCCTGGAGTACTGGGGGGACAGGGGGCGATGGCTACACCTTC
TRBD2	TRBV4-2	TRBJ2-1	NA	CASSQGSGGLNNEQFF	TGTGCCAGCAGCCAAGGGAGCGGGGGGCTTAACAATGAGCAGTTCTTC
TRBD1	TRBV9	TRBJ1-2	NA	CASSGTDRANYGYTF	TGTGCCAGCAGCGGGACGGACAGGGCTAACTATGGCTACACCTTC
TRBD1	TRBV7-6	TRBJ2-1	NA	CASSLEVAGTGANEQFF	TGTGCCAGCAGCTTAGAGGTAGCCGGGACAGGGGCCAATGAGCAGTTCTTC
NA	TRBV12-3/TRBV12-4	TRBJ2-1	few	CASSLYRVGEQFF	TGTGCCAGCAGTTTATACCGCGTGGGTGAGCAGTTCTTC
NA	TRBV18	TRBJ2-6	once	CASSPGRPSGANVLTF	TGTGCCAGCTCACCCGGACGACCCTCTGGGGCCAACGTCCTGACTTTC
NA	TRBV14	TRBJ1-2	NA	CASSHLWRGGYTF	TGTGCCAGCAGCCATCTGTGGCGAGGGGGCTACACCTTC
TRBD1	TRBV13	TRBJ1-1	NA	CASSFGTVNPEAFF	TGTGCCAGCAGCTTCGGGACAGTAAATCCTGAAGCTTTCTTT
NA	TRBV30	TRBJ1-1	NA	CAWSVGGWTEAFF	TGTGCCTGGAGTGTAGGAGGGTGGACTGAAGCTTTCTTT
TRBD1	TRBV18	TRBJ1-1	NA	CASSPGQEGTEAFF	TGTGCCAGCTCACCGGGACAGGAGGGGACTGAAGCTTTCTTT
TRBD1	TRBV28	TRBJ1-2	once	CASSYRQSGGLAGYTF	TGTGCCAGCAGTTACCGACAGTCAGGGGGCTTGGCTGGCTACACCTTC
TRBD2	TRBV7-9	TRBJ2-1	NA	CASSLWRGGRMDEQFF	TGTGCCAGCAGCTTATGGCGGGGGGGCCGGATGGATGAGCAGTTCTTC
TRBD2	TRBV7-6	TRBJ2-5	NA	CASSQEASGSQETQYF	TGTGCCAGCAGCCAGGAGGCTAGCGGGAGCCAAGAGACCCAGTACTTC
NA	TRBV30	TRBJ1-5	NA	CAWSVRAGLNQPQHF	TGTGCCTGGAGTGTACGCGCAGGGCTCAATCAGCCCCAGCATTTT